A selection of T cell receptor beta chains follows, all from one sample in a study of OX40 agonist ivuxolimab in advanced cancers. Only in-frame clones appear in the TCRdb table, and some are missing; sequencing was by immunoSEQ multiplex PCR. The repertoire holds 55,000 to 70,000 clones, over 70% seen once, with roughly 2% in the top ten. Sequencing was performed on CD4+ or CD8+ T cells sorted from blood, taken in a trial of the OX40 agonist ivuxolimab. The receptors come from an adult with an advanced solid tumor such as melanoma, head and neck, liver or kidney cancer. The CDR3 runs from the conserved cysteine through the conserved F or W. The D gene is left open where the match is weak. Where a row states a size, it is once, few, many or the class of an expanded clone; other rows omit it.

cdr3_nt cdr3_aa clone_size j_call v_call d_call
TGCGCCAGCAGCCAAGACCACGGGACAGGCTACGAGCAGTACTTC CASSQDHGTGYEQYF - TRBJ2-7 TRBV4-1 TRBD1
TGTGCCAGTAGTATAGTAGATCGAGAGACCCAGTACTTC CASSIVDRETQYF - TRBJ2-5 TRBV19 -
TGCGCCAGCATCTCAGGGTTCCTCACTAGCACAGATACGCAGTATTTT CASISGFLTSTDTQYF - TRBJ2-3 TRBV23-1 -
TGCGCCAGCAGCCTACTCAGGGGTAGGAACACTGAAGCTTTCTTT CASSLLRGRNTEAFF - TRBJ1-1 TRBV5-1 -
TGTGCCAGCAGTGAGGCGTTATCTGGGGCCAACGTCCTGACTTTC CASSEALSGANVLTF - TRBJ2-6 TRBV2 -
TGTGCCAGCATGGGGACGACGGGGCAGTACTTC CASMGTTGQYF - TRBJ2-7 TRBV25-1 -
TGTGCCAGCAGCTTGGGGGAAGAAGAGACCCAGTACTTC CASSLGEEETQYF - TRBJ2-5 TRBV5-5 -
TGTGCCAGCAGCCTTCAAAGCGGGAGTTCCTACAATGAGCAGTTCTTC CASSLQSGSSYNEQFF - TRBJ2-1 TRBV7-3 TRBD2
TGTGCCAGCAGTTTAGCAGGGGGTTTCTACAATGAGCAGTTCTTC CASSLAGGFYNEQFF few TRBJ2-1 TRBV28 TRBD1
TGTGCCAGCAGTTATGAAGGGTATCGGGAGCAGTACTTC CASSYEGYREQYF - TRBJ2-7 TRBV6-5 -